This TCR beta chain was captured by sequencing in a study of beta chain features in type 1 diabetes. Looking at the study overall: Age and gender were similar between patients and healthy donors, as were cell yields. General observations from the study: VDJ junctions from type 1 diabetes patients carried fewer insertions and larger deletions.

As to this clone: Its target is not known.

The isolated RNA, all of it, was reverse transcribed, so expressed TCRB transcripts were what got sequenced. Average reads for naive, central memory and regulatory T cell samples were some 3.9 million. TCRdb keeps only in-frame clones here, not all; method: immunoSEQ multiplex PCR. The sample contains 9,300 or so clones, about four fifths of which appear only once. Sequencing was performed on Tregs from blood. This TCR was recovered from a woman aged 18-29 years in good health.

CDR3 amino acids: CASSLYAGSVFNEQFF. The CDR3 nucleotides are TGTGCCAGCAGCTTGTATGCCGGGAGCGTTTTCAATGAGCAGTTCTTC. The V and J genes are TRBV5-4 and TRBJ2-1, with D possibly TRBD2 on 6 matching bases. CDR1 is SGHNT and CDR2 is YYREEE in the germline V gene (reference sequence). Deletions cut 1 base from V and 6 bases from J, with 17 bases between. The CDR3 spans 16 residues.